Sequencing of this T cell receptor beta chain was carried out in a study of T cell changes during pregnancy in multiple sclerosis. CDR3 length: 14 amino acids. Trimming took 4 bases from V and 5 from J, leaving 14 bases between them. Germline assignment: CDR1 GTSNPN and CDR2 SVGIG (reference sequence). Clones were read by immunoSEQ multiplex PCR, and TCRdb kept only the in-frame ones, dropping some. In the table there are 74,000 or so clones, more than 80% of which are singletons. The source material was CD4+ T cells from peripheral blood mononuclear cells, sampled before pregnancy. This sequence originates from a female donor with multiple sclerosis, enrolled in a pregnancy study. This chain uses TRBV30 with TRBJ1-4; D might be TRBD1 (6 bases). In DNA form, the CDR3 reads TGTGCCTGGACGTGGGGGACACGGAATGAAAAACTGTTTTTT. It yields the protein CAWTWGTRNEKLFF.